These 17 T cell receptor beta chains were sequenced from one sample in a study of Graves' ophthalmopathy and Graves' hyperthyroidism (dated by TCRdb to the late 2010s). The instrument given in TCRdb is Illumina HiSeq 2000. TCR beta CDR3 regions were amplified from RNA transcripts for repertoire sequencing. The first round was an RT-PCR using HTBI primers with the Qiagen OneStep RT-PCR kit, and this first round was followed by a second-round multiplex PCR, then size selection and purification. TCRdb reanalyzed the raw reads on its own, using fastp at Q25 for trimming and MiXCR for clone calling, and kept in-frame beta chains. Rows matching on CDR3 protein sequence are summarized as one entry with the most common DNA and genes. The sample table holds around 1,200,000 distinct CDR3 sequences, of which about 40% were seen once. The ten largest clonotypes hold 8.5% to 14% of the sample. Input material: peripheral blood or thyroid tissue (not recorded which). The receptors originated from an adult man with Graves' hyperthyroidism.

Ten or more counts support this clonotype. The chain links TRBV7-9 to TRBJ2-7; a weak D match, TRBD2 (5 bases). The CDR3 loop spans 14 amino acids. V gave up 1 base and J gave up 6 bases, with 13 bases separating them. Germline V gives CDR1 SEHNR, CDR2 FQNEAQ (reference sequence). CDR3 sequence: CASSLGSLASEQYF. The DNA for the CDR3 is TGTGCCAGCAGCTTAGGGTCTCTAGCATCCGAGCAGTACTTC.

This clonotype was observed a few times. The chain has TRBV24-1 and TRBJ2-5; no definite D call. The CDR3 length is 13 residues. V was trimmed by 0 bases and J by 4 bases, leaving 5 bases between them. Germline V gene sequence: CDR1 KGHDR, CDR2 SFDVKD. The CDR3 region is CATSDLMGETQYF. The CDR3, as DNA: TGTGCCACCAGTGATTTGATGGGAGAGACCCAGTACTTC.

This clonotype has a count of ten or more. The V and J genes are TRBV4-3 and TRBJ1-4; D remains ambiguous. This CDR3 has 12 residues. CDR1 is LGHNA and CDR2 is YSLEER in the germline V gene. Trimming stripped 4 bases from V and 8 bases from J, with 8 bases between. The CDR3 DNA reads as TGCGCCAGCAGCCCCGGTGACGAAAAACTGTTTTTT. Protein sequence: CASSPGDEKLFF.

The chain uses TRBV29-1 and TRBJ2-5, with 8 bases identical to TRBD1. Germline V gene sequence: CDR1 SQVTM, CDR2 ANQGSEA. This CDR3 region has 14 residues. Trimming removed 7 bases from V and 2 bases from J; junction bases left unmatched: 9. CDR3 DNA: TGCAGCGCGGGGGTGGACAGGGAACAAGAGACCCAGTACTTC. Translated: CSAGVDREQETQYF.

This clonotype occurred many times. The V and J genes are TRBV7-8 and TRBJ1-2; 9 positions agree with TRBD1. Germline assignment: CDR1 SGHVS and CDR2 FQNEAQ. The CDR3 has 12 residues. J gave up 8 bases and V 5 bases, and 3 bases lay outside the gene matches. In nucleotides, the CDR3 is TGTGCCAGCAGCGTACAGGGGGCGGGCTACACCTTC. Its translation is CASSVQGAGYTF.

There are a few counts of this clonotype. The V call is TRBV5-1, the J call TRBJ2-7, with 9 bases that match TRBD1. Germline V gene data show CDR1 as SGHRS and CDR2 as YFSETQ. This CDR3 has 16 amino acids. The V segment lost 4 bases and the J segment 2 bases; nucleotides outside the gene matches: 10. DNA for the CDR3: TGCGCCAGCAGCCCAAAAGTGGGACAGGGTACCTACGAGCAGTACTTC. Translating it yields CASSPKVGQGTYEQYF.

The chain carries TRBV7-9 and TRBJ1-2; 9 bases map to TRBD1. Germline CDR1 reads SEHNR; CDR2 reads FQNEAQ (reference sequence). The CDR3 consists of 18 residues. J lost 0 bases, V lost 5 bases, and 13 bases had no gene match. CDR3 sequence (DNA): TGTGCCAGCAGCAACACCGGGACAGGGAACACCGCTAACTATGGCTACACCTTC. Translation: CASSNTGTGNTANYGYTF.

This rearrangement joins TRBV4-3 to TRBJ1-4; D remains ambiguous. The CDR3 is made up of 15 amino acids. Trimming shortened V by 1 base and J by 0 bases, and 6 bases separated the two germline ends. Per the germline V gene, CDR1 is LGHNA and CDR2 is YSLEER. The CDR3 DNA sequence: TGCGCCAGCAGCCAAGGTCAGACAACTAATGAAAAACTGTTTTTT. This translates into CASSQGQTTNEKLFF.

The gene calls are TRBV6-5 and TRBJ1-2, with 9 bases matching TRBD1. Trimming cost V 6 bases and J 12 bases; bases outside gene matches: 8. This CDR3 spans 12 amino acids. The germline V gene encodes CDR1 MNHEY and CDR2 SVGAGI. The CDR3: CASSRDRVMNTF. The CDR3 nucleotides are TGTGCCAGCAGCAGGGACAGGGTGATGAACACCTTC.

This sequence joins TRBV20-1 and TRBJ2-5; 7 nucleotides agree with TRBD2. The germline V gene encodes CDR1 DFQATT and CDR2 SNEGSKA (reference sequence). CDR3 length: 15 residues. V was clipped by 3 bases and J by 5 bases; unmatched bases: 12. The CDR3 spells CSASYASGGAETQYF. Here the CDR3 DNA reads TGCAGTGCTAGCTATGCTAGCGGAGGGGCGGAGACCCAGTACTTC.

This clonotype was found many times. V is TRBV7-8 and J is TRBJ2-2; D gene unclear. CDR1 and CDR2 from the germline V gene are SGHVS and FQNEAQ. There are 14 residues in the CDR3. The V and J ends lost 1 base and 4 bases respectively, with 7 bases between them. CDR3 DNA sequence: TGTGCCAGCAGCTTAGTGGCCGTCACCGGGGAGCTGTTTTTT. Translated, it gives CASSLVAVTGELFF.

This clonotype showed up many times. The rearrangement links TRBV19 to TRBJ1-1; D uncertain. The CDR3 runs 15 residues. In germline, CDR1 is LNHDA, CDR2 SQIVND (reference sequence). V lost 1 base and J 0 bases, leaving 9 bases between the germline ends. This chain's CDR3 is CASSIVGRMNTEAFF. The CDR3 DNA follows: TGTGCCAGTAGTATAGTAGGCAGAATGAACACTGAAGCTTTCTTT.

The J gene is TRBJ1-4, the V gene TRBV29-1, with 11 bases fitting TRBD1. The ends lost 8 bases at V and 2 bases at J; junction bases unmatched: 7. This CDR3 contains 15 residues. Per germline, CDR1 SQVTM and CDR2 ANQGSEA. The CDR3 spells CSIRGTGGTNEKLFF. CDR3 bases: TGCAGCATTCGAGGGACAGGGGGTACTAATGAAAAACTGTTTTTT.

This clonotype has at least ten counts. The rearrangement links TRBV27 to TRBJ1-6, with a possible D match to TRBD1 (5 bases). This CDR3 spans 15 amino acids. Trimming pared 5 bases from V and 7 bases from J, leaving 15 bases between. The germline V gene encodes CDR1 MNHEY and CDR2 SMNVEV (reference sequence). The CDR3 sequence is CASSLREPGNSPLHF. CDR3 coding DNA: TGTGCCAGCAGTCTCAGGGAGCCCGGCAATTCACCCCTCCACTTT.

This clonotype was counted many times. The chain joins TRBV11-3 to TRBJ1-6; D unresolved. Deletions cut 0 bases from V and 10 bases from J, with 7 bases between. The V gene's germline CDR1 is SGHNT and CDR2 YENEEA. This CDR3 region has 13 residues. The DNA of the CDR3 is TGTGCCAGCAGCTTAGATCCCCGGTCACCCCTCCACTTT. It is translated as CASSLDPRSPLHF.

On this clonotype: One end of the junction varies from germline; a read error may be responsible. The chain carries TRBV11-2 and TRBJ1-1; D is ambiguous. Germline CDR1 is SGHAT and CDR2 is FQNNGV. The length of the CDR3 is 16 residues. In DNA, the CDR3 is TGTGCCAGCAGCTTATTCGGAGATGGAATGAACACTGAAGCTTCCTTT. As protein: CASSLFGDGMNTEASF.

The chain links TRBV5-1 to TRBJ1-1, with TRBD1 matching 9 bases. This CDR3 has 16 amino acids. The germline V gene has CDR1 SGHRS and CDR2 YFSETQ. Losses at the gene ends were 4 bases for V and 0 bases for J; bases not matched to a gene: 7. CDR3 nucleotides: TGCGCCAGCAGCAAACTACAGGGGGCGTTGAACACTGAAGCTTTCTTT. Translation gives CASSKLQGALNTEAFF.